The entry below describes one T cell receptor (beta chain). The clone's antigen remains unknown. Per-nucleotide qualities are absent, and no much larger clonotype sits a single base away. In the same sample, other DNA sequences code for this CDR3. Library preparation employed the immunoSEQ multiplex PCR assay. For the multiplex PCR, a mixture combining 60 forward primers for TCR Vbeta segments and 13 reverse primers for TCR Jbeta segments was used. The CDR3 region of rearranged TCR beta genes was amplified from genomic DNA by a multiplex PCR assay. On the Illumina HiSeq System, the amplified TCR beta libraries were sequenced as 87-base-pair reads. As for the original processing: A later analysis counted about 82 million unique TCR beta chains across the 600 to 850 repertoires, and roughly 9.9 million of these chains were shared by at least two donors. A nearest-neighbor algorithm error-corrected the raw reads and collapsed the reads into unique sequences, merging closely related sequences to remove PCR and sequencing errors. CDR3 sequences were aligned to IMGT reference sequences to assign V, D and J gene segments. Each retained sequence needed at least a six-nucleotide match to both a V gene segment and a J gene segment. Rearrangements were called productive when the CDR3 lacked stop codons and stayed in frame with V and J; all others were non-productive. Following IMGT convention, CDR3 was defined as the stretch from the second conserved V-encoded cysteine up to the conserved J-encoded phenylalanine. In an earlier analysis of around 540 of the donors, sequences lacking an unambiguous match to a single V gene segment were excluded. In an earlier analysis of approximately 560 of the donors, a V segment was called functional when productive rearrangements were above 56.7%, and segregating when the standard deviation between donors exceeded 5%. To diagnose cytomegalovirus status from the catalog of TCR beta chain sequences, a statistical classification framework was built. In a later analysis, V and J genes were assigned by comparing TCR nucleotide sequences against IMGT/GENE-DB human TR gene sequences. In a later analysis, CDR3 sequences and most-parsimonious VDJ recombination scenarios were assigned using the TCRdist pipeline. In a later analysis, each TCR beta chain was defined by its CDR3 amino acid sequence together with its V-gene family, and reads lacking a unique V-gene family were excluded. To address suspected cross-contamination and a sequencing artifact, a later analysis removed 592 highly shared, low-generation-probability nucleotide sequences. For each public chain, a later analysis derived a clonal expansion index from normalized ranks of inferred template counts within each repertoire. In a later analysis, generation probabilities were computed with a VDJ recombination model fitted to out-of-frame rearrangements, and the resulting probabilities were checked against IGoR. Hypergeometric tests were used in a later analysis to score TCR-TCR, TCR-HLA and TCR-CMV co-occurrence, with a repertoire-size bias correction applied to the TCR pairs. To estimate false discovery rates, a later analysis permuted the HLA or CMV assignments 20 times. In a later analysis, co-occurring TCRs were grouped using DBSCAN, with TCRdist sequence similarity added in when clustering inside HLA-allele-positive subsets. Repertoires with fewer than 30,000 or more than 120,000 public chains were left out of co-occurrence clustering, as were about 5 repertoires with anomalous nucleotide sharing. The table comes from immuneACCESS by way of TCRdb, which keeps in-frame sequences with V and J called. Part of the clones is missing from these tables; in studies checked, under half for an unresolved V gene and the rest for unknown reasons. The DNA was the basis for D and trimming; V, J and clone size are from that table. The sample table lists about 160,000 clones, under 75% of them with a count of one. The top ten clonotypes cover less than 8.5% of the sample.

The sample belongs to a study of cytomegalovirus exposure and HLA in healthy donors (dated by TCRdb to about 2017). About the full investigation: An earlier analysis of more than 550 of the donors reported 250 to 350 Gb of sequence data and approximately 120 million unique TCR beta sequences obtained from roughly 180 million T cells. An early release that covered several hundred HLA-typed donors contained 250 to 350 gigabases of sequencing data and 65 million to 100 million unique TCR sequences. Of the approximately 400 genotyped donors, over 65% fell in the genetic ancestry cluster associated with self-reported Caucasian donors. The study aimed to test whether signatures of past pathogen exposure could be identified by cataloging public T cell receptors. The study used immunosequencing to profile the T cell repertoires of several hundred subjects and linked those repertoires to cytomegalovirus serostatus. Along with the roughly 610-subject first cohort, a separate validation cohort of over a hundred different subjects was used. High-throughput TCR immunosequencing, statistical association of individual TCRs with disease status, and machine learning were combined to predict cytomegalovirus infection status. A later analysis re-examined previously published TCR beta repertoires from more than 550 donors and added high-resolution HLA genotyping to investigate patterns of TCR occurrence. In the later analysis, no new phenotypic data were used to find candidate immune exposures; instead, reliance was placed on TCR beta sequences and their occurrence across donors. An earlier analysis of about 620 of the donors applied high-throughput TCR beta sequencing to assess whether each TCR beta V gene segment acted as functional or pseudogenic. Donor age, sex, ethnicity and CMV serostatus were compiled together with the repertoire data. A later genetic analysis took genome-wide SNP genotypes for about 55% of the roughly 700 donors and used that subset as a discovery cohort. Every discovery cohort repertoire had been produced on one sequencing platform. HLA typing covered class I and class II loci at four-digit resolution. Typing coverage differed by locus: A, B, C, DRB1 and DQB1 were typed in roughly 620-630 donors, DQA1 in 500 to 550, DPA1 in around 580, and DPB1 in just under 490. Five DR-DQ haplotypes were handled as single units for association and clustering, since linkage in the cohort was strong. On average, roughly 250,000 unique TCR beta nucleotide sequences were sequenced per donor among a few hundred genotyped donors of the cohort, with around 19% of those sequences being non-productive. Results and caveats for the whole study, not just this receptor: A later genetic analysis reported fewer N-insertions in productive TCRs among donors in an Asian-associated ancestry cluster than the roughly 690-donor mean. Linkage disequilibrium might explain the correlated functional status among segregating V segments, but an unknown experimental factor could not be excluded. A later analysis reported that several top co-occurrence clusters appeared linked to parvovirus B19, influenza, CMV and Epstein-Barr virus. A further reported finding was that TCR beta sequences accurately predicted the HLA-A and HLA-B alleles for most subjects in the first cohort. The cohort was sequenced for TCR beta chains only, and without alpha or paired-chain data the features that could be detected were limited. Specific HLA alleles were associated with about 17,000 TCR beta sequences at a false discovery rate of 0.05 in a later analysis. In a later analysis, most CMV-associated TCR beta chains were found to appear HLA-restricted, with HLA associations seemingly driven largely by CMV exposure. In a later analysis, HLA-associated TCR beta chains showed more clonal expansion and lower generation probabilities than non-associated chains that were equally common. The study gave a list of 150 to 200 TCR beta chains associated with cytomegalovirus. For the cohort, immune exposure information was limited to CMV serostatus. The authors suggested that the approach could potentially be generalized to other disease states and immunological phenotypes. Because the 87-base-pair reads could not distinguish some IMGT-functional V segments, including TRBV6-2 and TRBV6-3, those segments were excluded. A few of the identified cytomegalovirus-associated TCR beta chains were confirmed in vitro to be specific for cytomegalovirus antigens. The classifier was reported to diagnose cytomegalovirus status with high specificity and sensitivity in both the original and validation cohorts. In a later analysis, TCR association rates were found to vary across HLA loci, with the most associated TCRs seen for DRB1 alleles and the fewest for HLA-C alleles. An association between a missense DCLRE1C variant and V-gene and J-gene trimming of TCR beta chains was found in a later genetic analysis and replicated in an independent cohort. HLA typing was unavailable for some donors at each locus, so association tests used only the typed subset. The earlier analysis of approximately 590 of the donors excluded about 16 rarely observed V segments, including chromosome 9 orphons, because counts were too low. A cluster of highly shared sequence variants was judged likely to represent a technical artifact of the sequencing pipeline. Across donors, most TCR sequences were observed very rarely, whereas some public TCRs were present in many individuals. Sequencing depth was assumed to be roughly uniform across donors in the presence/absence analyses, though that assumption may not hold. Assigning TCR associations to individual alleles was difficult when HLA alleles, especially DR and DQ, strongly co-occurred. An earlier analysis of 587 of the donors showed that most TCR beta V segments appeared in productive rearrangements either about 87% or about 30% of the time, which broadly matched IMGT annotations.

In total, roughly 710 healthy bone marrow donors made up the cohort. At the time of sampling, all cohort members were nominally healthy, though unrecorded immune exposures were likely present. The donor was CMV seropositive and was included in the group of 290 or so seropositive cohort members. A peripheral blood sample was collected from each donor, and TCR beta sequencing was performed on peripheral blood mononuclear cells. The Qiagen DNeasy Blood Extraction Kit was used to extract genomic DNA from the blood cell samples. CDR1 is given as MNHNS and CDR2 as SASEGT, both from the germline V gene. V loses 6 bases at its end and J loses 4 bases; junction bases beyond the gene matches: 4. Spanning cysteine to phenylalanine, the CDR3 consists of 13 amino acids. The sequence is cut down to CDR3 DNA, 39 bases in frame from base 1.

Sequencing input: PBMCs. This receptor was obtained from a middle-aged man in good health and CMV-seropositive. The V gene is TRBV6-1 and the J gene is TRBJ1-1, and TRBD1 aligns with 8 junction nucleotides. The CDR3 in this case is CASRATGGTEAFF. The sequenced DNA is TGTGCCAGCAGAGCAACAGGGGGCACTGAAGCTTTCTTT.